Below, 18 T cell receptor beta chains from the same sample are listed, as sequenced in a study of blood T cell repertoires in COVID-19. Profiled with immunoSEQ multiplex PCR; TCRdb holds only in-frame clones, not every one. Of about 250,000 clones in the sample, about 90% were seen once. The specimen was peripheral blood. The source of these receptors is an elderly man with acute or convalescent COVID-19.

This chain joins TRBV5-1 and TRBJ1-4; no clear D. Germline V gives CDR1 SGHRS, CDR2 YFSETQ. V lost 2 bases to trimming and J lost 0 bases, with 5 bases between them. The CDR3 covers 14 residues. The CDR3 nucleotides are TGCGCCAGCAGCTTCGGGGCAACTAATGAAAAACTGTTTTTT. Translating gives CASSFGATNEKLFF.

The chain recombines TRBV7-8 with TRBJ1-5; TRBD1 might be the D (6 bases). Trimming stripped 5 bases from V and 3 bases from J, with 11 bases between. Germline V lookup: CDR1 SGHVS, CDR2 FQNEAQ. This CDR3 comprises 14 residues. The CDR3 DNA reads as TGTGCCAGCAGCCCAGGACAGTACAATCAGCCCCAGCATTTT. Protein product: CASSPGQYNQPQHF.

The chain has TRBV3-1 (or the pseudogene TRBV3-2) and TRBJ1-1; D gene unclear. Trimming pared 1 base from V and 2 bases from J, leaving 8 bases between. Germline CDR1 reads LGHDT; CDR2 reads YNNKEL (reference sequence). This CDR3 has 14 residues. The CDR3 bases are TGTGCCAGCAGCCAAGGGTTAACTAACACTGAAGCTTTCTTT. This codes for CASSQGLTNTEAFF.

This chain joins TRBV7-8 and TRBJ2-3, with D possibly being TRBD2 (6 bases). The CDR3 is 14 amino acids. The germline V and J ends were trimmed by 3 bases and 5 bases, with 12 bases remaining between them. The germline V gene has CDR1 SGHVS and CDR2 FQNEAQ. This CDR3 is CASSFSDYLDTQYF. The DNA of the CDR3 is TGTGCCAGCAGCTTTTCGGACTACCTAGATACGCAGTATTTT.

The rearrangement joins TRBV27 to TRBJ2-7; D is perhaps TRBD1 (6 bases). The CDR3 is 15 amino acids. The germline gives CDR1 MNHEY, CDR2 SMNVEV (reference sequence). V gave up 1 base and J gave up 4 bases, with 14 bases separating them. This chain's CDR3 is CASSLFTGSGYEQYF. CDR3 nucleotides: TGTGCCAGCAGTTTATTCACAGGGTCCGGGTACGAGCAGTACTTC.

This chain joins TRBV3-1 (or the pseudogene TRBV3-2) and TRBJ1-5; D is perhaps TRBD1 (6 bases). V lost 3 bases and J lost 0, with 15 bases in between. The CDR3 loop spans 17 amino acids. The germline gives CDR1 LGHDT, CDR2 YNNKEL (reference sequence). CDR3 sequence: CASSHDRRRNSNQPQHF. The CDR3 DNA reads TGTGCCAGCAGCCATGACAGGCGCCGGAATAGCAATCAGCCCCAGCATTTT.

V gene TRBV7-3 combines with J gene TRBJ2-3, with a possible D match to TRBD1 (6 bases). V lost 3 bases and J lost 4, with 11 bases in between. Germline V gene lookup returns CDR1 SGHTA and CDR2 FQGTGA. This CDR3 comprises 14 residues. The chain's CDR3 is CASSFQGWADTQYF. DNA for the CDR3: TGTGCCAGCAGCTTTCAGGGGTGGGCAGATACGCAGTATTTT. Based on the CDR3 plus reference TRBV7-3 and TRBJ2-3, the full variable domain is GAGVSQTPSNKVTEKGKYVELRCDPISGHTALYWYRQSLGQGPEFLIYFQGTGAADDSGLPNDRFFAVRPEGSVSTLKIQRTERGDSAVYLCASSFQGWADTQYFGPGTRLTVL.

The chain recombines TRBV19 with TRBJ1-2, with 7 bases identical to TRBD1. Germline loops: CDR1 LNHDA, CDR2 SQIVND (reference sequence). The V and J ends lost 5 bases and 8 bases, in that order; junction bases with no gene match: 8. The CDR3 covers 13 residues. The CDR3 region has the DNA TGTGCCAGTAGTGTACAGGGGACGAGGGGCTACACCTTC. Its translation is CASSVQGTRGYTF.

This chain joins TRBV6-5 and TRBJ1-6, with TRBD1 matching over 7 bases. CDR1 and CDR2 (germline): MNHEY, SVGAGI. The CDR3 has 14 amino acids. The V segment lost 2 bases and the J segment 8 bases; nucleotides outside the gene matches: 3. The CDR3 coding sequence is TGTGCCAGCAGTTACGACAGGGTCGATTCACCCCTCCACTTT. This codes for CASSYDRVDSPLHF.

Notes on this clone: This same CDR3 is encoded by further DNA sequences in the sample. This rearrangement joins TRBV28 to TRBJ1-5, with 9 bases that match TRBD1. This CDR3 is 15 amino acids long. The junction had 4 bases not matched to a gene; V was cut back by 5 bases and J by 2 bases. Germline V gives CDR1 MDHEN, CDR2 SYDVKM. The CDR3 loop is CASSPTGGGNQPQHF. The DNA for the CDR3 is TGTGCCAGCAGTCCGACAGGGGGTGGCAATCAGCCCCAGCATTTT.

The chain uses TRBV7-3 and TRBJ2-6, with 8 bases that match TRBD1. This CDR3 contains 17 residues. Germline trimming cut 5 bases from V and 0 bases from J; bases unmatched to any gene: 6. In germline, CDR1 is SGHTA, CDR2 FQGTGA. The CDR3 DNA reads as TGTGCCAGCAGCCCTGGACAGGGCCGCTCTGGGGCCAACGTCCTGACTTTC. Protein product: CASSPGQGRSGANVLTF.

Notes on this clone: Other DNA variants within this sample encode the same CDR3. The J gene is TRBJ1-5, the V gene TRBV28, with D unresolved. This CDR3 is built from 12 residues. In germline, CDR1 is MDHEN, CDR2 SYDVKM. Trimming stripped 4 bases from V and 7 bases from J, with 8 bases between. CDR3 DNA: TGTGCCAGCAGTTCTGGCGGACAGCCCCAGCATTTT. As protein: CASSSGGQPQHF.

The chain has TRBV19 and TRBJ2-7, with 11 bases aligning to TRBD1. The CDR3 contains 16 residues. The V segment lost 4 bases and the J segment 2 bases; nucleotides outside the gene matches: 7. The germline V gene encodes CDR1 LNHDA and CDR2 SQIVND (reference sequence). CDR3 nucleotide sequence: TGTGCCAGTAGTAGACCGGGACAGGGGGTTCCCTACGAGCAGTACTTC. Translating gives CASSRPGQGVPYEQYF.

This rearrangement joins TRBV5-4 to TRBJ1-2, with 11 bases aligning to TRBD1. The CDR3 contains 15 residues. Trimming cost V 0 bases and J 4 bases; bases outside gene matches: 2. Germline-derived CDR1 and CDR2 are SGHNT and YYREEE (reference sequence). DNA for the CDR3: TGTGCCAGCAGCTTGGCCGGGACAGGGGGCTATGGCTACACCTTC. It encodes CASSLAGTGGYGYTF.

This clone was recorded only once. The germline gene is not matched at one end of the junction; a read error may be the cause. This chain links TRBV7-7 with TRBJ2-2; D is uncertain. CDR1 and CDR2 from the germline V gene are SSHAT and FNYEAQ (reference sequence). This CDR3 is built from 13 residues. Written as DNA, the CDR3 is TGTGCTAGCAGCATCCCCGGGACCGGGGAGCTGTTTTTT. It specifies CASSIPGTGELFF.

The rearrangement uses TRBV6-2 or TRBV6-3 and TRBJ2-3; 7 positions match TRBD2. Germline loops: CDR1 MNHEY, CDR2 SVGEGT. The CDR3 sequence is 15 residues long. J gave up 5 bases and V 0 bases, and 5 bases lay outside the gene matches. In DNA form, the CDR3 reads TGTGCCAGCAGTTACTCGGGGGGGTCAAAAGATACGCAGTATTTT. Encoded protein: CASSYSGGSKDTQYF.

This chain links TRBV11-2 with TRBJ2-2, with 7 bases aligning to TRBD1. With 5 bases clipped from V and 0 bases from J, the junction kept 3 bases outside the gene matches. The CDR3 length is 15 residues. The germline V gene encodes CDR1 SGHAT and CDR2 FQNNGV. The CDR3 DNA is TGTGCCAGCAGCACGACAGGGACGAACACCGGGGAGCTGTTTTTT. Its protein is CASSTTGTNTGELFF.

This rearrangement joins TRBV6-1 to TRBJ2-3; D ambiguous. Germline assignment: CDR1 MNHNS and CDR2 SASEGT. The CDR3 contains 16 residues. V was cut by 3 bases and J by 2 bases, with 15 bases left in between. CDR3 loop: CASSEWASPATDTQYF. As DNA, the CDR3 is TGTGCCAGCAGTGAGTGGGCCTCTCCAGCCACAGATACGCAGTATTTT.